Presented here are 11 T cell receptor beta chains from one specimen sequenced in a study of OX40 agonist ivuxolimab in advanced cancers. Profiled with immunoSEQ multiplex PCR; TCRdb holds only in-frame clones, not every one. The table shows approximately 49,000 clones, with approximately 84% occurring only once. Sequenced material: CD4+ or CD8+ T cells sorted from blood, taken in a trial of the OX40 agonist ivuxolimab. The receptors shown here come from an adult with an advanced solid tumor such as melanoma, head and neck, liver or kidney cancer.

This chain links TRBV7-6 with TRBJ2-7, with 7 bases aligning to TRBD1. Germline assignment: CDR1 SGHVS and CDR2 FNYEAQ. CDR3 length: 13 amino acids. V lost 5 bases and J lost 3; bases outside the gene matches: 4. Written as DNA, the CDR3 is TGTGCCAGCAGCCTGGGACAGCGCTACGAGCAGTACTTC. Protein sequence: CASSLGQRYEQYF.

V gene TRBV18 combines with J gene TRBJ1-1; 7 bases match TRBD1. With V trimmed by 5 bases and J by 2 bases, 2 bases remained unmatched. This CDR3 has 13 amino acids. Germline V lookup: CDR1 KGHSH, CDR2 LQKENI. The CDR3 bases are TGTGCCAGCTCATGGGACAGAAACACTGAAGCTTTCTTT. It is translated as CASSWDRNTEAFF. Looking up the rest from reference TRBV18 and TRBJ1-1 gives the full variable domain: NAGVMQNPRHLVRRRGQEARLRCSPMKGHSHVYWYRQLPEEGLKFMVYLQKENIIDESGMPKERFSAEFPKEGPSILRIQQVVRGDSAAYFCASSWDRNTEAFFGQGTRLTVV.

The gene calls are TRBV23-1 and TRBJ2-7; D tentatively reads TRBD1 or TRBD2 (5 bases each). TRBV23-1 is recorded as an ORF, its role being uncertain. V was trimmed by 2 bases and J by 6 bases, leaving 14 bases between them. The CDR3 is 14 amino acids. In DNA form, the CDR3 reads TGCGCCAGCAGTCAACCCGTGGGGACCCTCGAGCAGTACTTC. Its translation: CASSQPVGTLEQYF.

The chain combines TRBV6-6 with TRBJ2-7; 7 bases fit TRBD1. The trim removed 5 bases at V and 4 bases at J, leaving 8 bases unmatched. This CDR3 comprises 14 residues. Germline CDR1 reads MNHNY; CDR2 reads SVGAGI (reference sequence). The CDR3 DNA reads TGTGCCAGCAGTGACGGGACAGAGAAGTACGAGCAGTACTTC. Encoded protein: CASSDGTEKYEQYF.

As DNA, the CDR3 is TGCAGCGCTCGGAGTCGCGCAGGGGCCTCATATGGCTACACCTTC. It encodes CSARSRAGASYGYTF. The V gene is TRBV29-1, the J gene TRBJ1-2; D perhaps matches TRBD1 (6 bases). The CDR3 extends over 15 amino acids. The V end was cut by 7 bases, the J end by 5 bases, with 23 bases between. Germline-derived CDR1 and CDR2 are SQVTM and ANQGSEA.

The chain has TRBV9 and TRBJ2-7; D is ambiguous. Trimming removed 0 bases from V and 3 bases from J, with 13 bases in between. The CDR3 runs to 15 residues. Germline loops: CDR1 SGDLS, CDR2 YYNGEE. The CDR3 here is CASSVGLSLNYEQYF. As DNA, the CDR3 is TGTGCCAGCAGCGTAGGACTTAGTTTAAACTACGAGCAGTACTTC.

In DNA, the CDR3 is TGTGCCAGCAGCGCCCGAGTGGGCGAAGAGACCCAGTACTTC. Encoded protein: CASSARVGEETQYF. The rearrangement joins TRBV11-1 to TRBJ2-5, with D unresolved. Trimming removed 5 bases at V and 3 bases at J, with 13 bases between. Germline V CDR1 and CDR2: SGHAT, FQDESV (reference sequence). The CDR3 extends over 14 amino acids.

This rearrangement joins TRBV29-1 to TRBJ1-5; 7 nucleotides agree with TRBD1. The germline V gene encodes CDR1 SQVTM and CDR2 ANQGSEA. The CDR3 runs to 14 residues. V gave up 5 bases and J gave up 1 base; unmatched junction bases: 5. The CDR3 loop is CSVRTGLSNQPQHF. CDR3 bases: TGCAGCGTTCGGACAGGACTAAGCAATCAGCCCCAGCATTTT. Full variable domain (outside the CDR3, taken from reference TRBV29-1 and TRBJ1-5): SAVISQKPSRDICQRGTSLTIQCQVDSQVTMMFWYRQQPGQSLTLIATANQGSEATYESGFVIDKFPISRPNLTFSTLTVSNMSPEDSSIYLCSVRTGLSNQPQHFGDGTRLSIL.

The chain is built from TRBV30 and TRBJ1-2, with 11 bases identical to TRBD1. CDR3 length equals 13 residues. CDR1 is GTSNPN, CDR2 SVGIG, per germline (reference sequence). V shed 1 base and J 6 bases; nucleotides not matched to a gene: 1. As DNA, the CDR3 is TGTGCCTGGAGTGGGGACAGGGGGAATGGCTACACCTTC. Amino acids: CAWSGDRGNGYTF. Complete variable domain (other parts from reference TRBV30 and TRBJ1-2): SQTIHQWPATLVQPVGSPLSLECTVEGTSNPNLYWYRQAAGRGLQLLFYSVGIGQISSEVPQNLSASRPQDRQFILSSKKLLLSDSGFYLCAWSGDRGNGYTFGSGTRLTVV.

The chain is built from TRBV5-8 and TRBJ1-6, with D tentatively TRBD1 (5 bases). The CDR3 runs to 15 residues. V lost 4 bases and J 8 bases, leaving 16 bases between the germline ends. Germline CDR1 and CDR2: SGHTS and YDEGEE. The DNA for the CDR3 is TGTGCCAGCAGCCCGGAGAACAGGTGGGATTCACCCCTCCACTTT. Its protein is CASSPENRWDSPLHF.

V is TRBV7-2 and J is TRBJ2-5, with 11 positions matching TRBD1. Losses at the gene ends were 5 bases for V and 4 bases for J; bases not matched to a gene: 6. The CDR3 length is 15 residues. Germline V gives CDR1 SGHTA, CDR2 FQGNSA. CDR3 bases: TGTGCCAGCAGCCGGGGACAGGGGGGCGCAGAGACCCAGTACTTC. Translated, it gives CASSRGQGGAETQYF.